These 4 T cell receptor beta chains originate from one sample sequenced in a study of blood T cell repertoires in COVID-19. Using immunoSEQ multiplex PCR, the repertoire was profiled, and TCRdb retains in-frame clones only, with some absent. The sample has fewer than 40,000 clones; almost 85% are singletons. Sequencing was performed on peripheral blood. These TCRs come from an elderly man with active COVID-19.

The chain joins TRBV28 to TRBJ2-3; TRBD2 matches 8 bases. Germline loops: CDR1 MDHEN, CDR2 SYDVKM. The CDR3 extends over 13 amino acids. Unmatched junction bases numbered 3, after V lost 6 bases and J lost 4 bases. CDR3 residues: CASRRTSPDTQYF. In nucleotides, the CDR3 is TGTGCCAGCAGAAGGACTAGCCCAGATACGCAGTATTTT.

The chain couples TRBV5-1 to TRBJ2-3, with D possibly being TRBD2 (7 bases). Germline V lookup: CDR1 SGHRS, CDR2 YFSETQ. V dropped 0 bases and J dropped 2 bases, with 10 bases sitting between them. This CDR3 comprises 15 residues. CDR3 in amino acids: CASSLDRGATDTQYF. For the CDR3, the DNA is TGCGCCAGCAGCTTGGACCGGGGGGCCACAGATACGCAGTATTTT.

This clone appeared a few times. The genes are TRBV7-9 and TRBJ1-4; D possibly corresponds to TRBD1 (6 bases). Looked up from germline, CDR1 is SEHNR and CDR2 is FQNEAQ (reference sequence). V dropped 0 bases and J dropped 4 bases, with 6 bases sitting between them. The CDR3 totals 14 residues. In DNA form, the CDR3 reads TGTGCCAGCAGCTTAGCACAGGGTAATGAAAAACTGTTTTTT. It codes for CASSLAQGNEKLFF.

This clone occurred once. The CDR3 loop is CASGGHPEKLFF. The CDR3 coding sequence is TGTGCCAGCGGGGGACATCCTGAAAAACTGTTTTTT. J is TRBJ1-4 and V is TRBV27; D may be TRBD1 (6 bases). CDR1 is MNHEY and CDR2 is SMNVEV in the germline V gene (reference sequence). The CDR3 contains 12 residues. Deletions cut 8 bases from V and 7 bases from J, with 11 bases between.